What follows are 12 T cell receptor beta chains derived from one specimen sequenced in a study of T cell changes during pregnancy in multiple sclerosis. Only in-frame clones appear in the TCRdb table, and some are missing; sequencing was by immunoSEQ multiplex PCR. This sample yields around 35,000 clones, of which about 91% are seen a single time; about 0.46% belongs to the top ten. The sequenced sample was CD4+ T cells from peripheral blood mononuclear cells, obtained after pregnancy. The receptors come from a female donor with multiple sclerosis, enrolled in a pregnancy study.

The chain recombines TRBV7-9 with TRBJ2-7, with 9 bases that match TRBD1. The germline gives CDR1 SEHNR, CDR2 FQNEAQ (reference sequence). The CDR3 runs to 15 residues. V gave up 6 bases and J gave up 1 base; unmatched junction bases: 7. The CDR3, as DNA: TGTGCCAGCAGTCCCGGTGGGACAGGGTCCTACGAGCAGTACTTC. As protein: CASSPGGTGSYEQYF.

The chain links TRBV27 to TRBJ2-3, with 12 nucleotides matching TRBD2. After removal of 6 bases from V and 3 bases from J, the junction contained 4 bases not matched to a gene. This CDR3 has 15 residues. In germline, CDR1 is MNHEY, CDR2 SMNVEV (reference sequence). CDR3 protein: CASRLTSGRTDTQYF. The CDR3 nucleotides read TGTGCCAGCAGACTGACTAGCGGGAGAACAGATACGCAGTATTTT.

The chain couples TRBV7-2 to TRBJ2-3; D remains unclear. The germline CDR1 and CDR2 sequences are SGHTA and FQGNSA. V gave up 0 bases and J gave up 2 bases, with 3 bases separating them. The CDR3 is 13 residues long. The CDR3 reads CASSLAYTDTQYF. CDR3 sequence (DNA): TGTGCCAGCAGCTTAGCCTACACAGATACGCAGTATTTT.

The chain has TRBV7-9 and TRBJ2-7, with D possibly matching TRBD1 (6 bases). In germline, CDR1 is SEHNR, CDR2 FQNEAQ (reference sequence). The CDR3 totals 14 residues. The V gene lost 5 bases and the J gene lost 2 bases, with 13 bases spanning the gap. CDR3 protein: CASSRIGTTYEQYF. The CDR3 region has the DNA TGTGCCAGCAGCCGGATCGGGACAACCTACGAGCAGTACTTC. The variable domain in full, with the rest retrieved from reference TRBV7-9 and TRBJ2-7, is DTGVSQNPRHKITKRGQNVTFRCDPISEHNRLYWYRQTLGQGPEFLTYFQNEAQLEKSRLLSDRFSAERPKGSFSTLEIQRTEQGDSAMYLCASSRIGTTYEQYFGPGTRLTVT.

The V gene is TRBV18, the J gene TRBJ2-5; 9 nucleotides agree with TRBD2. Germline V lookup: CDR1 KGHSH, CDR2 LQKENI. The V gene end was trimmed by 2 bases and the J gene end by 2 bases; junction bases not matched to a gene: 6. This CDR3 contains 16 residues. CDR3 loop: CASSPRSGGSQETQYF. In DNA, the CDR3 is TGTGCCAGCTCACCAAGGAGCGGGGGGTCGCAAGAGACCCAGTACTTC.

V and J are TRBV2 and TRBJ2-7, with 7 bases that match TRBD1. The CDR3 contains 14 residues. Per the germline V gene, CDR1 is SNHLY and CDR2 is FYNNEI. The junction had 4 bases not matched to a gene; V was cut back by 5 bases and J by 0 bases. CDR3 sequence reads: CASSKGQLSYEQYF. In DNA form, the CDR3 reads TGTGCCAGCAGTAAGGGACAGCTCTCCTACGAGCAGTACTTC. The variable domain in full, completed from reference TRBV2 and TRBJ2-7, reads EPEVTQTPSHQVTQMGQEVILRCVPISNHLYFYWYRQILGQKVEFLVSFYNNEISEKSEIFDDQFSVERPDGSNFTLKIRSTKLEDSAMYFCASSKGQLSYEQYFGPGTRLTVT.

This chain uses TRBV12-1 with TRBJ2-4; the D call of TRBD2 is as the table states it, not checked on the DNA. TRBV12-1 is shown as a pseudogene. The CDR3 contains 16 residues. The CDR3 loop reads CASSSSGGAAKNIQYF. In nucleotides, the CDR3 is TGTGCCAGCAGCTCCAGCGGGGGGGCCGCCAAAAACATTCAGTACTTC.

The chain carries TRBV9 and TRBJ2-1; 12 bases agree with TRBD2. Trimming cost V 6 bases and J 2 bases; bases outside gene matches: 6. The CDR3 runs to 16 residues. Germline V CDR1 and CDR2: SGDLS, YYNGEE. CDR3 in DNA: TGTGCCAGCACTCTAGCGGGAGGGCCCACCTACAATGAGCAGTTCTTC. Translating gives CASTLAGGPTYNEQFF.

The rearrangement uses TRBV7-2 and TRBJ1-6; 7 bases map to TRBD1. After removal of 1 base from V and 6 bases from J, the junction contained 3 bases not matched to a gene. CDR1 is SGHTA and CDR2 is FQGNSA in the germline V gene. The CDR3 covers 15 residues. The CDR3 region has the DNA TGTGCCAGCAGCTTAGAGGGGACAGTTAATTCACCCCTCCACTTT. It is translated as CASSLEGTVNSPLHF.

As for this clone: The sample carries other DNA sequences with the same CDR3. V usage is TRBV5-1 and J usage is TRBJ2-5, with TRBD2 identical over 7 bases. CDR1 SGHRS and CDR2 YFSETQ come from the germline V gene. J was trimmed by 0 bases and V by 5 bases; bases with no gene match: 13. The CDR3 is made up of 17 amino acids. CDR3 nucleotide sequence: TGCGCCAGCAGTCCGGGGCTAGCGGTTGGGTACCAAGAGACCCAGTACTTC. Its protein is CASSPGLAVGYQETQYF. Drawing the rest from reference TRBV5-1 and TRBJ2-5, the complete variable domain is KAGVTQTPRYLIKTRGQQVTLSCSPISGHRSVSWYQQTPGQGLQFLFEYFSETQRNKGNFPGRFSGRQFSNSRSEMNVSTLELGDSALYLCASSPGLAVGYQETQYFGPGTRLLVL.

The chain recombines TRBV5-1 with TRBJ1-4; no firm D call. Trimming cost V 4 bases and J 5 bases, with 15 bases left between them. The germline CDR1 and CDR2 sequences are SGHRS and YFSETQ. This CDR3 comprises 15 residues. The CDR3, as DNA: TGCGCCAGCAGCCTCGGAGCCGGGGAGAATGAAAAACTGTTTTTT. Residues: CASSLGAGENEKLFF.

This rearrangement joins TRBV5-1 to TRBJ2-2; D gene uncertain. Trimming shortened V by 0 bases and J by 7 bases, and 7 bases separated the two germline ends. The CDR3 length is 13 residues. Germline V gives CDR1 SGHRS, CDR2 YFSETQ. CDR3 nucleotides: TGCGCCAGCAGCTTGGTGGCAGACGGGGAGCTGTTTTTT. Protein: CASSLVADGELFF.